Sequencing of this T cell receptor beta chain was carried out in a study of cytomegalovirus exposure and HLA in healthy donors. Study conclusions and caveats: The only immune exposure information that was available was CMV serostatus.

Points on this clone: The antigen is undetermined.

This PCR relied on a set of 60 Vbeta primers and 13 Jbeta primers. Clones were sequenced by immunoSEQ multiplex PCR, and TCRdb holds only the in-frame ones, with some missing. Of 100,000 or so clones in the sample, 13% to 15% were seen once. V lost 1 base and J lost 3, with 10 bases in between. The CDR3 loop spans 15 amino acids. Germline CDR1 and CDR2: SGHVS and FQNEAQ. The sequenced sample consisted of PBMCs. The J gene is TRBJ1-5, the V gene TRBV7-8; maybe TRBD1 (6 bases). The sequence derives from a female donor in good health and CMV-seronegative. This chain's CDR3 is CASSLDRAVNQPQHF. The CDR3 DNA sequence: TGTGCCAGCAGCTTAGACAGGGCTGTCAATCAGCCCCAGCATTTT.